This T cell receptor beta chain was captured by sequencing in a study of tumor and adjacent non-tumor tissue in lung cancer. Three rounds of nested PCR, following a modified ARM-PCR protocol, produced the TCRbeta library. TCRdb processed the multiplex PCR reads anew with MiXCR; each CDR3 protein has one entry. The sample includes approximately 130,000 distinct CDR3 sequences, about 66% of them seen just once. RNA was extracted from bulk tissue without any cell sorting. Regarding this clonotype: The antigen is unknown. A read error is possible here, since a much larger clone lies one base away.

Study-wide results and caveats: Patients with more diverse tumor TCRs had worse survival. In normal lung, the top 100 clones were significantly more dominant than in tumor. Tumor tissue had significantly higher TCR diversity than normal lung.

The receptor was isolated from a man younger than 45 with non-small cell lung cancer. The material sequenced was lung tumor tissue.

The CDR3 coding sequence is TGCAGCGTTGAAGATGAGGGGTTGAACACTGAAGCTTTCTTT. Translating it yields CSVEDEGLNTEAFF. The chain has TRBV29-1 and TRBJ1-1; perhaps TRBD1 as D (5 bases). This CDR3 spans 14 amino acids. CDR1 and CDR2 (germline): SQVTM, ANQGSEA. The V end lost 0 bases, the J end lost 0 bases, and 8 bases lay between the germline ends.